The 3 T cell receptor beta chains below all came from one sample that was sequenced in a study of cytomegalovirus exposure and HLA in healthy donors. The PCR made use of 60 Vbeta and 13 Jbeta primers. Data came from immunoSEQ multiplex PCR; TCRdb stores just in-frame clones and leaves some out. The sample carries some 96,000 clones, roughly four fifths recorded once. Material for sequencing was PBMCs. These receptors all come from a female donor in good health and CMV-seronegative.

The chain couples TRBV6-5 to TRBJ1-1; D might be TRBD1 (5 bases). This CDR3 has 13 amino acids. The V end lost 6 bases, the J end lost 3 bases, and 11 bases lay between the germline ends. Germline V gene sequence: CDR1 MNHEY, CDR2 SVGAGI. CDR3: CASSGTLDTEAFF. The CDR3 nucleotides read TGTGCCAGCAGCGGGACTTTGGACACTGAAGCTTTCTTT.

J is TRBJ2-2 and V is TRBV4-1, with 9 bases matching TRBD2. This CDR3 is built from 16 residues. The germline CDR1 and CDR2 sequences are MGHRA and YSYEKL. With 1 base clipped from V and 5 bases from J, the junction kept 5 bases outside the gene matches. The CDR3 spells CASSQVSLAGTGELFF. The DNA for the CDR3 is TGCGCCAGCAGCCAAGTTTCCCTAGCGGGAACCGGGGAGCTGTTTTTT.

The J gene is TRBJ1-5, the V gene TRBV5-4; possibly TRBD1 for D (5 bases). This CDR3 region has 14 residues. V was cut by 0 bases and J by 7 bases, with 11 bases left in between. The V gene's germline CDR1 is SGHNT and CDR2 YYREEE (reference sequence). The CDR3, as DNA: TGTGCCAGCAGCTTGGCCGGGGGAAACCAGCCCCAGCATTTT. Translated: CASSLAGGNQPQHF.